One and the same sample provided the 25 T cell receptor beta chains below, sequenced in a study of long-term antiretroviral therapy in people with HIV. Run at survey level, the immunoSEQ assay was version v3.0. TCRdb keeps only in-frame clones here, not all; method: immunoSEQ multiplex PCR. Of tens of thousands of clones in the sample, more than 75% were seen once. This specimen was unsorted PBMCs, taken about 2.7 years after starting antiretroviral therapy. The origin of the receptors is a woman aged 45-59 years with HIV.

By share, this clone counts as medium-sized. The gene calls are TRBV2 and TRBJ1-5; a weak D match, TRBD1 (5 bases). Germline CDR1 and CDR2: SNHLY and FYNNEI. The V and J ends lost 6 bases and 3 bases respectively, with 15 bases between them. This CDR3 contains 15 residues. The CDR3 region is CASRRGPLNNQPQHF. The CDR3 bases are TGTGCCAGCAGACGGGGACCGTTGAACAATCAGCCCCAGCATTTT.

J is TRBJ2-1 and V is TRBV7-2, with TRBD2 identical over 9 bases. Looked up from germline, CDR1 is SGHTA and CDR2 is FQGNSA. The CDR3 runs 15 residues. With V trimmed by 0 bases and J by 8 bases, 5 bases remained unmatched. In DNA, the CDR3 is TGTGCCAGCAGCTTAGCTCCGGGACTAGCCTATGAGCAGTTCTTC. Its translation is CASSLAPGLAYEQFF.

V is TRBV5-1 and J is TRBJ2-5, with D hard to call. Germline CDR1 reads SGHRS; CDR2 reads YFSETQ. Trimming cost V 0 bases and J 1 base, with 1 base left between them. The CDR3 has 12 amino acids. The CDR3 bases are TGCGCCAGCAGCTTGGGCCAAGAGACCCAGTACTTC. It yields the protein CASSLGQETQYF. The full variable domain, completed using reference TRBV5-1 and TRBJ2-5, is KAGVTQTPRYLIKTRGQQVTLSCSPISGHRSVSWYQQTPGQGLQFLFEYFSETQRNKGNFPGRFSGRQFSNSRSEMNVSTLELGDSALYLCASSLGQETQYFGPGTRLLVL.

This clone has a handful of counts. This chain uses TRBV28 with TRBJ1-1; D is uncertain. V lost 5 bases and J lost 3, with 10 bases in between. The V gene's germline CDR1 is MDHEN and CDR2 SYDVKM. The CDR3 is made up of 13 amino acids. CDR3 region: CASSHGEDTEAFF. DNA for the CDR3: TGTGCCAGCAGTCACGGGGAGGACACTGAAGCTTTCTTT.

This clone appeared a single time. The chain is built from TRBV19 and TRBJ1-1; TRBD1 might be the D (6 bases). Deletions cut 8 bases from V and 4 bases from J, with 23 bases between. This CDR3 has 16 residues. Germline V gives CDR1 LNHDA, CDR2 SQIVND (reference sequence). CDR3 amino acids: CASQDRYRAPSTEAFF. In DNA form, the CDR3 reads TGTGCCAGTCAAGACAGGTATCGAGCCCCATCCACTGAAGCTTTCTTT.

The rearrangement links TRBV28 to TRBJ1-4; D not certain. Germline CDR1 MDHEN, CDR2 SYDVKM. CDR3 length: 13 residues. V was cut by 10 bases and J by 0 bases, with 9 bases left in between. CDR3 sequence reads: CAIAGPTNEKLFF. The CDR3 DNA reads as TGTGCCATTGCGGGTCCAACTAATGAAAAACTGTTTTTT. The full variable domain, completed using reference TRBV28 and TRBJ1-4, is DVKVTQSSRYLVKRTGEKVFLECVQDMDHENMFWYRQDPGLGLRLIYFSYDVKMKEKGDIPEGYSVSREKKERFSLILESASTNQTSMYLCAIAGPTNEKLFFGSGTQLSVL.

The chain employs TRBV30 and TRBJ2-1; 7 nucleotides match TRBD2. Germline CDR1 reads GTSNPN; CDR2 reads SVGIG (reference sequence). V was pared by 1 base and J by 5 bases, with 8 bases of the junction left unmatched. The CDR3 loop spans 15 amino acids. This CDR3 reads CAWSGETSLNNEQFF. The CDR3, as DNA: TGTGCCTGGAGTGGGGAGACTAGCTTGAACAATGAGCAGTTCTTC. Based on the CDR3 plus reference TRBV30 and TRBJ2-1, the full variable domain is SQTIHQWPATLVQPVGSPLSLECTVEGTSNPNLYWYRQAAGRGLQLLFYSVGIGQISSEVPQNLSASRPQDRQFILSSKKLLLSDSGFYLCAWSGETSLNNEQFFGPGTRLTVL.

This clone was seen just once. The chain uses TRBV9 and TRBJ2-2; D is undetermined. Trimming pared 0 bases from V and 3 bases from J, leaving 9 bases between. This CDR3 spans 15 amino acids. Germline V CDR1 and CDR2: SGDLS, YYNGEE. The CDR3 loop reads CASSVGGGYTGELFF. In nucleotides, the CDR3 is TGTGCCAGCAGCGTAGGCGGTGGATACACCGGGGAGCTGTTTTTT.

This clone has only one observation. The genes are TRBV6-5 and TRBJ2-2; no clear D. The CDR3 extends over 16 amino acids. Looked up from germline, CDR1 is MNHEY and CDR2 is SVGAGI. The V end was cut by 0 bases, the J end by 1 base, with 9 bases between. The DNA for the CDR3 is TGTGCCAGCAGTTACTCGATGAGGCTGAACACCGGGGAGCTGTTTTTT. Translated: CASSYSMRLNTGELFF.

The chain carries TRBV11-2 and TRBJ2-1; D remains unclear. The length of the CDR3 is 17 residues. Trimming shortened V by 0 bases and J by 4 bases, and 16 bases separated the two germline ends. Germline CDR1 SGHAT, CDR2 FQNNGV. This chain's CDR3 is CASSLEGYGPLYNEQFF. CDR3 DNA sequence: TGTGCCAGCAGCTTAGAAGGATATGGTCCATTGTACAATGAGCAGTTCTTC.

The table lists this clone with a few counts. The CDR3 here is CASGPEGAQGYTF. The CDR3 nucleotides read TGTGCCAGCGGGCCCGAGGGGGCGCAGGGCTACACCTTC. J is TRBJ1-2 and V is TRBV11-2; 7 bases agree with TRBD1. CDR1 SGHAT and CDR2 FQNNGV come from the germline V gene. Trimming removed 8 bases from V and 8 bases from J; junction bases left unmatched: 11. The CDR3 spans 13 residues.

Only one count was recorded for this clone. The chain is built from TRBV5-1 and TRBJ1-4; 10 positions agree with TRBD1. The CDR3 extends over 13 amino acids. Germline V gene sequence: CDR1 SGHRS, CDR2 YFSETQ. With V trimmed by 4 bases and J by 8 bases, 2 bases remained unmatched. CDR3 loop: CASSTDRGEKLFF. The CDR3 region has the DNA TGCGCCAGCAGCACGGACAGGGGGGAAAAACTGTTTTTT.

The rearrangement links TRBV21-1 to TRBJ2-7; TRBD2 is the table's D call and was not checked against the DNA. TRBV21-1 is an annotated pseudogene. This CDR3 contains 16 residues. For the CDR3, the DNA is TGTGCCAGCAGCAACCTAGGTCCCGGGAGCTCCTACGAGCAGTACTTC. Amino acids: CASSNLGPGSSYEQYF.

The CDR3 here is CAISWTGSNTGELFF. Here the CDR3 DNA reads TGTGCCATCAGTTGGACAGGGTCTAACACCGGGGAGCTGTTTTTT. V gene TRBV10-3 combines with J gene TRBJ2-2, with 8 nucleotides matching TRBD1. The germline V gene has CDR1 ENHRY and CDR2 SYGVKD. This CDR3 spans 15 amino acids. V gave up 5 bases and J gave up 2 bases; unmatched junction bases: 4.

The V and J genes are TRBV5-4 and TRBJ2-3; unclear D gene. V was trimmed by 1 base and J by 0 bases, leaving 9 bases between them. Germline V gene data show CDR1 as SGHNT and CDR2 as YYREEE (reference sequence). The CDR3 totals 15 residues. CDR3 residues: CASSLRVSSTDTQYF. The CDR3 region has the DNA TGTGCCAGCAGCTTGAGGGTCTCTAGCACAGATACGCAGTATTTT.

The chain joins TRBV9 to TRBJ1-3, with unresolved D. The CDR3 spans 14 residues. V lost 7 bases and J lost 1, with 12 bases in between. CDR1 and CDR2 (germline): SGDLS, YYNGEE. The CDR3 DNA is TGTGCCAGCGCAGCATGGGGATCTGGAAACACCATATATTTT. Its translation is CASAAWGSGNTIYF.

The chain recombines TRBV28 with TRBJ1-5; D is ambiguous. The CDR3 covers 14 residues. The V and J ends lost 5 bases and 9 bases respectively, with 17 bases between them. Germline CDR1 is MDHEN and CDR2 is SYDVKM. DNA for the CDR3: TGTGCCAGCAGTACCCCTACGGATCTGATGCCCCAGCATTTT. Translated, it gives CASSTPTDLMPQHF.

This clone has a handful of counts. The chain couples TRBV10-1 to TRBJ2-1; 7 nucleotides agree with TRBD2. J gave up 7 bases and V 9 bases, and 12 bases lay outside the gene matches. This CDR3 is 14 amino acids long. Looked up from germline, CDR1 is WNHNN and CDR2 is SYGVQD (reference sequence). CDR3 protein: CARWASGYPNEQFF. CDR3 nucleotide sequence: TGCGCCAGGTGGGCTAGCGGCTATCCGAATGAGCAGTTCTTC.

The chain has TRBV5-6 and TRBJ2-7; tentatively, D is TRBD2 (6 bases). V was shortened by 4 bases and J by 0 bases, with 17 bases between the two germline ends. Germline loops: CDR1 SGHDT, CDR2 YYEEEE. The CDR3 covers 16 residues. CDR3 in amino acids: CASSRSPGGFSYEQYF. The CDR3 bases are TGTGCCAGCAGCAGGAGCCCCGGGGGTTTCTCCTACGAGCAGTACTTC. The entire variable domain, with the rest obtained from reference TRBV5-6 and TRBJ2-7, is as follows: DAGVTQSPTHLIKTRGQQVTLRCSPKSGHDTVSWYQQALGQGPQFIFQYYEEEERQRGNFPDRFSGHQFPNYSSELNVNALLLGDSALYLCASSRSPGGFSYEQYFGPGTRLTVT.

The rearrangement joins TRBV7-9 to TRBJ2-1; TRBD2 might be the D (6 bases). The CDR3 is 13 residues long. Germline V gives CDR1 SEHNR, CDR2 FQNEAQ (reference sequence). Trimming shortened V by 8 bases and J by 10 bases, and 18 bases separated the two germline ends. The CDR3 loop is CASAPGAPYEQFF. CDR3 nucleotide sequence: TGTGCCAGCGCACCGGGAGCCCCTTACGAGCAGTTCTTC.

V is TRBV19 and J is TRBJ1-5, with D maybe TRBD1 (5 bases). This CDR3 is 16 amino acids long. Germline V gene sequence: CDR1 LNHDA, CDR2 SQIVND (reference sequence). V gave up 4 bases and J gave up 3 bases, with 16 bases separating them. The CDR3: CASSTRAGKNNQPQHF. DNA for the CDR3: TGTGCCAGTAGTACCAGGGCAGGGAAAAACAATCAGCCCCAGCATTTT.

This rearrangement joins TRBV6-1 to TRBJ2-1; D perhaps matches TRBD2 (6 bases). The V end lost 6 bases, the J end lost 5 bases, and 14 bases lay between the germline ends. This CDR3 contains 14 residues. Germline loops: CDR1 MNHNS, CDR2 SASEGT. The CDR3 DNA sequence: TGTGCCAGCAGAATTACCGGGGGACACAATGAGCAGTTCTTC. Translating gives CASRITGGHNEQFF.

The V call is TRBV4-3, the J call TRBJ1-1; TRBD1 is a possible D gene (6 bases). The CDR3 is made up of 16 amino acids. The germline CDR1 and CDR2 sequences are LGHNA and YSLEER. Trimming left V 1 base short and J 4 bases short, with 16 bases between. The CDR3 reads CASSQAVRGASTEAFF. DNA of the CDR3: TGCGCCAGCAGCCAAGCCGTGCGGGGGGCGAGCACTGAAGCTTTCTTT.

The V and J genes are TRBV27 and TRBJ1-5, with a tentative D call TRBD1 (5 bases). CDR3 length: 15 residues. Germline V gives CDR1 MNHEY, CDR2 SMNVEV (reference sequence). V gave up 3 bases and J gave up 4 bases, with 13 bases separating them. The CDR3 region is CASSLLGERNQPQHF. CDR3 coding DNA: TGTGCCAGCAGTTTGTTGGGGGAGAGAAATCAGCCCCAGCATTTT.

The genes are TRBV28 and TRBJ2-7, with 8 bases lining up with TRBD2. Trimming cost V 4 bases and J 4 bases; bases outside gene matches: 12. The CDR3 runs 16 residues. Looked up from germline, CDR1 is MDHEN and CDR2 is SYDVKM. The CDR3 DNA follows: TGTGCCAGCAGTTCTTACGACGGGACTAGAACTTACGAGCAGTACTTC. This sequence encodes CASSSYDGTRTYEQYF.